The 2 T cell receptor beta chains below were found in one sample sequenced in a study of T cell repertoires in cytomegalovirus infection. TCRdb processed the reads anew with MiXCR; each CDR3 protein has one entry. The sample gives around 900,000 distinct CDR3 sequences, about a third of which show up once; around 15% is in the top ten. No antigen is known for these receptors. The sequencing used cultured CD8+ T cells from PBMCs, collected from culture after CMV antigen stimulation. The receptors here all came from a human donor in good health (CMV status not recorded). Some clones in this sample may be carry-over from other donors' samples.

The chain employs TRBV29-1 and TRBJ1-2, with D possibly being TRBD1 (5 bases). CDR3 length equals 14 residues. Germline lookup yields CDR1 SQVTM and CDR2 ANQGSEA. Trimming left V 8 bases short and J 2 bases short, with 18 bases between. The CDR3 loop reads CSLGRESENYGYTF. In DNA form, the CDR3 reads TGCAGCCTTGGCAGGGAGTCTGAAAACTATGGCTACACCTTC.

The genes are TRBV11-1 and TRBJ1-1; D possibly corresponds to TRBD1 (6 bases). Trimming removed 1 base from V and 0 bases from J, with 15 bases in between. The CDR3 has 17 amino acids. CDR1 is SGHAT and CDR2 is FQDESV in the germline V gene (reference sequence). CDR3 nucleotides: TGTGCCAGCAGCTTAGGGCAAAGGACAGCTTTGAACACTGAAGCTTTCTTT. Its translation is CASSLGQRTALNTEAFF. Based on the CDR3 plus reference TRBV11-1 and TRBJ1-1, the full variable domain is EAEVAQSPRYKITEKSQAVAFWCDPISGHATLYWYRQILGQGPELLVQFQDESVVDDSQLPKDRFSAERLKGVDSTLKIQPAELGDSAMYLCASSLGQRTALNTEAFFGQGTRLTVV.